Listed here are 25 T cell receptor beta chains from one sample, sequenced in a study of identical twins. TCRdb re-called the 5' RACE reads through MiXCR, storing one row per CDR3 protein. The table shows some 1,700,000 distinct CDR3 sequences, with roughly 35% occurring only once. Sequenced input: cord blood. These receptor sequences come from a newborn girl in good health.

This clonotype appeared a few times. This chain connects TRBV20-1 to TRBJ1-4; TRBD1 matches 9 bases. The CDR3 contains 14 residues. Trimming at V came to 0 bases and at J to 8 bases, leaving 4 bases not matched to a gene. The germline V gene has CDR1 DFQATT and CDR2 SNEGSKA (reference sequence). The CDR3 nucleotides read TGCAGTGCTAGAGATGGGGGGACAGGGGAAAAACTGTTTTTT. Residues: CSARDGGTGEKLFF.

The chain joins TRBV4-1 to TRBJ2-7; no firm D call. The CDR3 runs 13 residues. Germline-derived CDR1 and CDR2 are MGHRA and YSYEKL. V was pared by 1 base and J by 6 bases, with 10 bases between. This CDR3 reads CASSQVRATEQYF. CDR3 in DNA: TGCGCCAGCAGCCAAGTGAGAGCTACCGAGCAGTACTTC.

This chain links TRBV19 with TRBJ2-4; D may be TRBD1 (5 bases). The assigned J gene may be wrong: the sequence end matches TRBJ2-7 better. This CDR3 spans 13 amino acids. Germline CDR1 LNHDA, CDR2 SQIVND (reference sequence). CDR3 sequence reads: CASSMGRDYEQYF. For the CDR3, the DNA is TGTGCCAGTAGTATGGGCAGGGACTACGAGCAGTACTTC.

J is TRBJ1-5 and V is TRBV20-1; D uncertain. The CDR3 runs 12 residues. V lost 6 bases and J lost 7, with 13 bases in between. Germline lookup yields CDR1 DFQATT and CDR2 SNEGSKA (reference sequence). The CDR3: CSARRFDQPQHF. The CDR3 bases are TGCAGTGCCAGAAGGTTTGACCAGCCCCAGCATTTT.

This chain links TRBV7-2 with TRBJ2-4, with no clear D. Near its end, the DNA agrees better with TRBJ2-7, so the J call may be wrong. This CDR3 is built from 14 residues. Germline CDR1 reads SGHTA; CDR2 reads FQGNSA. The CDR3 bases are TGTGCCAGCAGCCCATACTCAGGCGCCTACGAGCAGTACTTC. This translates into CASSPYSGAYEQYF.

There are a few counts of this clonotype. The rearrangement links TRBV28 to TRBJ2-1; the D is unclear. The V and J ends lost 1 base and 10 bases respectively, with 11 bases between them. Germline loops: CDR1 MDHEN, CDR2 SYDVKM. The CDR3 is 13 amino acids. CDR3: CASSLFLVTEQFF. The CDR3 DNA reads as TGTGCCAGCAGTTTATTTCTGGTCACCGAGCAGTTCTTC.

The gene calls are TRBV18 and TRBJ1-1; TRBD1 is a possible D gene (6 bases). CDR3 length: 15 amino acids. The V gene's germline CDR1 is KGHSH and CDR2 LQKENI. Trimming shortened V by 2 bases and J by 1 base, and 11 bases separated the two germline ends. The CDR3 sequence: CASSPSPGQNTEAFF. In DNA, the CDR3 is TGTGCCAGCTCACCATCACCGGGACAGAACACTGAAGCTTTCTTT.

On this clonotype: At one of its ends the junction is not consistent with the germline gene, which may arise from a read error. The V and J genes are TRBV20-1 and TRBJ2-5; 14 bases map to TRBD2. CDR3 length equals 20 residues. Germline lookup yields CDR1 DFQATT and CDR2 SNEGSKA (reference sequence). CDR3 DNA: TGCAGTGCAAACCACCGTATAAGGACTAGCGGGAGGAGCGGTCAAGAGATCCAGTACTTC. Translating gives CSANHRIRTSGRSGQEIQYF.

This clonotype was found a few times. An end of the junction differs from the germline gene, which may be a read error. The J gene is TRBJ2-4, the V gene TRBV10-3; D not resolved. The DNA end favors TRBJ2-7, so the J call may be wrong. The germline gives CDR1 ENHRY, CDR2 SYGVKD. This CDR3 region has 14 residues. The CDR3 DNA follows: TGTACCATCAGTGAGCGTGTCGGTTCCTACGAGCAGTACTTC. Protein sequence: CTISERVGSYEQYF.

The chain is built from TRBV9 and TRBJ1-2; no clear D. Trimming stripped 1 base from V and 7 bases from J, with 8 bases between. CDR1 and CDR2 (germline): SGDLS, YYNGEE. There are 12 residues in the CDR3. The CDR3 coding sequence is TGTGCCAGCAGCGTAAATACGGCTGGCTACACCTTC. Translated: CASSVNTAGYTF.

The chain joins TRBV7-2 to TRBJ2-7, with 7 positions matching TRBD1. After removal of 5 bases from V and 4 bases from J, the junction contained 5 bases not matched to a gene. The CDR3 covers 13 residues. Germline assignment: CDR1 SGHTA and CDR2 FQGNSA. CDR3 DNA: TGTGCCAGCAGCCCAAAACAGGGGTACGAGCAGTACTTC. Translated, it gives CASSPKQGYEQYF.

This clonotype came up a few times. The rearrangement links TRBV20-1 to TRBJ1-5; D is undetermined. Germline assignment: CDR1 DFQATT and CDR2 SNEGSKA (reference sequence). CDR3 length: 14 residues. Trimming took off 3 bases at V and 4 bases at J, with 13 bases between the two ends. CDR3 nucleotides: TGCAGTGCTAGTAGGGATAGCGGTAATCAGCCCCAGCATTTT. Protein product: CSASRDSGNQPQHF.

The chain uses TRBV5-1 and TRBJ1-2, with 7 positions matching TRBD1. Germline V CDR1 and CDR2: SGHRS, YFSETQ. This CDR3 is 15 amino acids long. With 0 bases clipped from V and 4 bases from J, the junction kept 6 bases outside the gene matches. The CDR3 is CASSLGGQRLYGYTF. Here the CDR3 DNA reads TGCGCCAGCAGCTTGGGGGGACAGAGGCTCTATGGCTACACCTTC.

V is TRBV20-1 and J is TRBJ2-4; 11 nucleotides agree with TRBD2. The CDR3 has 16 residues. V lost 8 bases, J lost 0 bases, and 9 bases stayed unmatched. The V gene's germline CDR1 is DFQATT and CDR2 SNEGSKA (reference sequence). The CDR3 sequence: CSSLAGGALAKNIQYF. The CDR3 DNA reads as TGCAGTTCCCTAGCGGGAGGAGCACTAGCCAAAAACATTCAGTACTTC.

This clonotype was counted a few times. This chain connects TRBV5-1 to TRBJ2-4; 14 bases agree with TRBD2. Germline loops: CDR1 SGHRS, CDR2 YFSETQ. V lost 0 bases, J lost 1 base, and 3 bases stayed unmatched. This CDR3 is built from 18 residues. CDR3 bases: TGCGCCAGCAGCTTGGGACTAGCGGGAGGGCATGCCAAAAACATTCAGTACTTC. It is translated as CASSLGLAGGHAKNIQYF.

With respect to this clonotype: This may be a read error: a much more frequent sequence differs by one nucleotide. The V call is TRBV10-3, the J call TRBJ2-1; no firm D call. Germline values: CDR1 ENHRY, CDR2 SYGVKD. The CDR3 runs 13 residues. V was trimmed by 6 bases and J by 10 bases, leaving 16 bases between them. CDR3 nucleotides: TGTGCCATCAGGGGCCTTTACTCTTACGAGCAGTTCTTC. Amino acid sequence: CAIRGLYSYEQFF.

This chain links TRBV6-1 with TRBJ1-1; TRBD1 might be the D (6 bases). Germline CDR1 and CDR2: MNHNS and SASEGT. The CDR3 extends over 14 amino acids. The V and J ends lost 3 bases and 12 bases respectively, with 20 bases between them. CDR3 DNA: TGTGCCAGCAGTGAGGGAGGCAGGGGTACTGAGCCTTTCTTT. Translating it yields CASSEGGRGTEPFF.

This clonotype was seen a few times. The V gene is TRBV18, the J gene TRBJ2-3; D unclear. V was trimmed by 3 bases and J by 4 bases, leaving 14 bases between them. The CDR3 has 15 residues. The germline CDR1 and CDR2 sequences are KGHSH and LQKENI. CDR3 sequence (DNA): TGTGCCAGCTCACCCAGAGCCCGCAACCCAGATACGCAGTATTTT. It is translated as CASSPRARNPDTQYF.

V usage is TRBV4-1 and J usage is TRBJ2-7, with D perhaps matching TRBD2 (6 bases). Trimming took 0 bases from V and 5 from J, leaving 17 bases between them. The CDR3 is made up of 16 amino acids. From germline, CDR1 is MGHRA and CDR2 YSYEKL. The CDR3 DNA sequence: TGCGCCAGCAGCCAAGACCTCTCGGCAGGCGGGGACGAGCAGTACTTC. This translates into CASSQDLSAGGDEQYF.

A few counts support this clonotype. The gene calls are TRBV24-1 and TRBJ2-1; TRBD2 matches 9 bases. This CDR3 contains 12 residues. The germline gives CDR1 KGHDR, CDR2 SFDVKD. J was trimmed by 9 bases and V by 10 bases; bases with no gene match: 6. CDR3 residues: CATKREVGEQFF. The CDR3 nucleotides are TGTGCCACTAAGCGGGAGGTGGGTGAGCAGTTCTTC.

Only a few counts were recorded for this clonotype. The chain joins TRBV11-1 to TRBJ2-1, with unresolved D. Germline loops: CDR1 SGHAT, CDR2 FQDESV (reference sequence). This CDR3 has 15 residues. Trimming shortened V by 3 bases and J by 2 bases, and 11 bases separated the two germline ends. The CDR3 DNA sequence: TGTGCCAGCAGCTTGACCCGGATCACCTACAATGAGCAGTTCTTC. Its protein product is CASSLTRITYNEQFF. Combining the CDR3 with reference TRBV11-1 and TRBJ2-1 gives the whole variable domain EAEVAQSPRYKITEKSQAVAFWCDPISGHATLYWYRQILGQGPELLVQFQDESVVDDSQLPKDRFSAERLKGVDSTLKIQPAELGDSAMYLCASSLTRITYNEQFFGPGTRLTVL.

The chain combines TRBV4-2 with TRBJ2-2; 10 nucleotides align to TRBD2. The CDR3 has 17 residues. Germline loops: CDR1 LGHNA, CDR2 YNFKEQ. J lost 6 bases, V lost 0 bases, and 7 bases had no gene match. As DNA, the CDR3 is TGTGCCAGCAGCCAAGATGGAGCGGGAGGGCCTGCCGGGGAGCTGTTTTTT. It codes for CASSQDGAGGPAGELFF.

As concerns this clonotype: Compared with germline, one end of the junction differs, possibly owing to a read error. V usage is TRBV9 and J usage is TRBJ2-7; D is perhaps TRBD1 or TRBD2 (5 bases each). Germline CDR1 reads SGDLS; CDR2 reads YYNGEE. The CDR3 runs to 13 residues. The DNA for the CDR3 is TGTGCCGGCAGCGTGGGGGTCTCCTACGAGCAGTACTTC. Protein product: CAGSVGVSYEQYF. Full variable domain (remainder filled in from reference TRBV9 and TRBJ2-7): DSGVTQTPKHLITATGQRVTLRCSPRSGDLSVYWYQQSLDQGLQFLIQYYNGEERAKGNILERFSAQQFPDLHSELNLSSLELGDSALYFCAGSVGVSYEQYFGPGTRLTVT.

As concerns this clonotype: One end of the junction is discordant with germline, which a read error may explain. This sequence joins TRBV2 and TRBJ2-1; TRBD2 aligns across 9 bases. Germline lookup yields CDR1 SNHLY and CDR2 FYNNEI. This CDR3 region has 15 residues. Written as DNA, the CDR3 is TGTGCCAGCAGTGAGGGCGGGGGGGCCTATAATGAGCAGTTCTTC. It codes for CASSEGGGAYNEQFF.

This CDR3 is CASSPLSQTGAYGYTF. The CDR3 DNA is TGTGCCAGCAGCCCCCTAAGCCAAACAGGGGCCTATGGCTACACCTTC. The chain couples TRBV3-1 to TRBJ1-2, with 7 bases aligning to TRBD1. The CDR3 extends over 16 amino acids. Germline V gives CDR1 LGHDT, CDR2 YNNKEL (reference sequence). V lost 4 bases to trimming and J lost 4 bases; unmatched junction nucleotides: 12.